This section outlines one T cell receptor (beta chain) sequence together with its context. This clonotype was counted ten times or more. Its antigen is currently not known. One base away there is no much larger clone; base qualities are not given. This record belongs to a study of human T cells and chemical hapten exposure listed by TCRdb under 2021. For the study in its entirety: For sensitization, 2% DPC in acetone was applied to an approximately 2 cm by approximately 2 cm area of upper inner arm skin. Weekly therapeutic DPC doses were additionally applied to the scalp of patients throughout the approximately 24-week study period. Patch tests used Finn chambers with 0.01% DPC on the upper back, scored after 6 days by International Contact Dermatitis Research Group standards. The patient cohort, mostly female, included alopecia areata with under or over 50% scalp involvement, alopecia totalis and alopecia universalis. The libraries were sequenced as a pool, and the TCR yield per sample differed mostly because of small variations in library volumes within the pool. This study followed changes in the peripheral blood TCR repertoire in vivo during primary and secondary sensitization of alopecia patients to the hapten diphenylcyclopropenone (DPC). Blood was sampled from patients pre-sensitization (week 0) and at 2, 6 and about 24 weeks after DPC sensitization. Roughly 30 alopecia patients provided blood for TCR sequencing at one to four time points (pre-sensitization, 2, 6 and 24 weeks).

The research as a whole found: Significantly more large CDR3 similarity clusters were formed by expanded TCRs than by pre-sensitization or healthy control sets, consistent with antigen-driven responses. Patch test score was positively correlated with the number of PT1 expanded TCRs, with significance at thresholds 8, 16 and 32 but not at 4. Repeated subsampling changed both the strength of the expansion versus patch-test correlation and the threshold at which the correlation became significant. Because all patients had alopecia, a presumed autoimmune disease, the immune response of the patients might differ from that of healthy individuals. The number of TCRs above 1 in 1000 frequency did not change with DPC sensitization; there was no evidence of global repertoire structure alterations.

The intended sense of this specimen's time point label: patch test 3, about 24 weeks after DPC sensitization. The sample's treatment or condition label, decoded: therapeutic diphenylcyclopropenone sensitization with weekly scalp DPC. At every patch-test visit, the blood draw took place before the patch test was put on. Eligible patients were aged 18 to 70, diagnosed with alopecia, deemed suitable for DPC therapy, and excluded if pregnant. Total RNA was extracted from unfractionated whole blood that had been collected in Tempus Blood RNA tubes. The protocol used for the library was RACE. Reads for this sample came from a NextSeq 500. During library preparation, unique molecular identifiers were attached to individual cDNA molecules so that TCRs could be counted in a quantitative, reproducible way. For every blood RNA sample, sequencing covered both the TCR alpha and TCR beta chains. The study's own analysis went as follows. A median of roughly 99,000 TCRs per sample was observed, with a range of roughly 20,000 to 750,000. The Decombinator software suite was used to annotate the V, J and CDR3 of the TCR reads. For the PS versus PT1 abundance plots, all samples were subsampled to the same number of TCRs (28,000). TCRs were defined as expanded if absent before sensitization and observed at least eight times at the 2-week time point. TCRdb reran the public reads through fastp at Q25 and MiXCR, keeping productive beta chains. Records with the same CDR3 protein are collapsed into one entry carrying the most frequent genes and DNA. The V and J calls here are based on TCRdb, not the publication. Recorded for this sample are approximately 110,000 distinct CDR3 sequences; less than 40% of them occurred a single time. The ten largest account for about 2.7% of the sample.

The sequenced sample was whole blood, obtained in connection with sensitization to the hapten diphenylcyclopropenone (DPC). This receptor was obtained from a man in his forties or fifties with alopecia areata. Some clones in this sample may be carry-over from other donors' samples.

The nucleotide sequence reads as follows: TGTGCCAGCAGCCCCCGAACAGGGAACACCGGGGAGCTGTTTTTT. This sequence encodes CASSPRTGNTGELFF. The rearrangement joined TRBV14 to TRBJ2-2; TRBD1 could be the D gene, as 5 bases match. Reading the germline V gene gives CDR1 SGHDN and CDR2 FVKESK. Taken from cysteine to phenylalanine, the CDR3 has 15 residues. Just CDR3 DNA is preserved here, 45 bases in frame from base 1. V loses 4 bases of germline sequence and J loses 1 base, and the interval between the two ends is 10 bases.